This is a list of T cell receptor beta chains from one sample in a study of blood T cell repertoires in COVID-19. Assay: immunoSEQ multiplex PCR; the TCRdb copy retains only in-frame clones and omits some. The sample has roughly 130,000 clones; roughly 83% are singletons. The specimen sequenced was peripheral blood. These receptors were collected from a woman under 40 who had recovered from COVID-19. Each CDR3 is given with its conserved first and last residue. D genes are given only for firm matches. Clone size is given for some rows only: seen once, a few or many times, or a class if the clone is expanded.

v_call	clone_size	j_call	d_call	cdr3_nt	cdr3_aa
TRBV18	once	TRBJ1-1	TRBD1	TGTGCCAGCTCACCTGGACAGGGCAACACTGAAGCTTTCTTT	CASSPGQGNTEAFF
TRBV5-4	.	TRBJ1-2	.	TGTGCCAGCAGCTTGATCGGGGTTGGCGGCTACACCTTC	CASSLIGVGGYTF
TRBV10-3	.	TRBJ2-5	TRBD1	TGTGCCATCAGTTCAGGGGGCGGGGAGACCCAGTACTTC	CAISSGGGETQYF
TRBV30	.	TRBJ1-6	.	TGTGCCTGGAGTTTATATTCGTATAATTCACCCCTCCACTTT	CAWSLYSYNSPLHF
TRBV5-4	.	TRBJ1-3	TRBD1	TGTGCCAGCAGCCCGGATTTAAGACAGGGGGCATCTGGAAACACCATATATTTT	CASSPDLRQGASGNTIYF
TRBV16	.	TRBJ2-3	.	TGTGCCAGCAGCCAATTTGGGACTCTAAATACGCAGTATTTT	CASSQFGTLNTQYF
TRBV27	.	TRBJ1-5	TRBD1	TGTGCCAGCAGTTTAACACGACAGGGCCCTAGCAATCAGCCCCAGCATTTT	CASSLTRQGPSNQPQHF
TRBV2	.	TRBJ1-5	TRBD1	TGTGCCAGCAGTGGTAGAGGGGGCGTCAATCAGCCCCAGCATTTT	CASSGRGGVNQPQHF
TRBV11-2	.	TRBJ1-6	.	TGTGCCGCGGCGGACAGCCCTAATTCACCCCTCCACTTT	CAAADSPNSPLHF
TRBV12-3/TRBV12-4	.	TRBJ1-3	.	TGTGCCAGCAGTTTGGAGACGGGAAACACCATATATTTT	CASSLETGNTIYF
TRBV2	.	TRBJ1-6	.	TGTGCCAGCAAGGACAATCCTCATTCACCCCTCCACTTT	CASKDNPHSPLHF
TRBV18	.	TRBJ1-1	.	TGTGCCAGCTCCCTACCGACCGGGGGGACTGAAGCTTTCTTT	CASSLPTGGTEAFF
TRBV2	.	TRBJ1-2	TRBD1	TGTGCCAGCAGGGGCGATACCCGATACAGGGGTACCTACGGCTACACCTTC	CASRGDTRYRGTYGYTF
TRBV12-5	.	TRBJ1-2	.	TGTGCTAGTGGTTTGGGACAGCGTAACTATGGCTACACCTTC	CASGLGQRNYGYTF
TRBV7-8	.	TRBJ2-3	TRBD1	TGTGCCAGCAGCCGACAGGGCCTGACAGATACGCAGTATTTT	CASSRQGLTDTQYF
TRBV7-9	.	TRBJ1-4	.	TGTGCCAGCAGCTTTTACATTGGGACACTTAATGAAAAACTGTTTTTT	CASSFYIGTLNEKLFF
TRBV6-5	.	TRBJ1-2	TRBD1	TGTGCCAGCACCCTGAGGGGGCACGGCTACACCTTC	CASTLRGHGYTF
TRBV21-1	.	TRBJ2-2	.	TGTGCCAGCAGCAAAGCTTTGGTAGGGGCACGCAGGTTCGGGGAGCTGTTTTTT	CASSKALVGARRFGELFF
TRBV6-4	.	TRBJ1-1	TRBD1	TGTGCCAGCAGTGACACGGACAGGGGGACTGAAGCTTTCTTT	CASSDTDRGTEAFF
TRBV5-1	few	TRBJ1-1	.	TGCGCCAGCAGCCGCGGGTTGGAGAACACTGAAGCTTTCTTT	CASSRGLENTEAFF
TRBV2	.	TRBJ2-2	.	TGTGCCACCTCTGCAGGGGACACCGGGGAGCTGTTTTTT	CATSAGDTGELFF
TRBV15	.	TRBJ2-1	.	TGTGCCACCAGCAGACAACCCCTTACAGGGGGGGGTGAGCAGTTCTTC	CATSRQPLTGGGEQFF
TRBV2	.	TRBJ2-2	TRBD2	TGTGCCAGCAGTCCTAGCGGGGGAGTCACCGGGGAGCTGTTTTTT	CASSPSGGVTGELFF
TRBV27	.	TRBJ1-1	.	TGTGCCAGCAGTTTTCTACTGAACACTGAAGCTTTCTTT	CASSFLLNTEAFF
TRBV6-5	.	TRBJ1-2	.	TGTGCCAGCAGCGAGGGACTGTACTATGGCTACACCTTC	CASSEGLYYGYTF
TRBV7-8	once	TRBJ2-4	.	TGTGCCAGCAGCCCTACGAACAGGCTCGAAAACATTCAGTACTTC	CASSPTNRLENIQYF
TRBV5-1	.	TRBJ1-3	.	TGCGCCAGCAGCCAGGACAGCCTCGGTTCTGGAAACACCATATATTTT	CASSQDSLGSGNTIYF
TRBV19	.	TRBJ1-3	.	TGTGCCAGCGGTCCCGAAAGCTCTGGAAACACCATATATTTT	CASGPESSGNTIYF
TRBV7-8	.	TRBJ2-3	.	TGTGCCAGCAGCCCCTTAGCGTTTAGCACAGATACGCAGTATTTT	CASSPLAFSTDTQYF
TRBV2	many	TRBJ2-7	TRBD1	TGTGCCAGCAGCGAACAGGGGGCCTTATACGAGCAGTACTTC	CASSEQGALYEQYF
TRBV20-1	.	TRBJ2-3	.	TGCAGTGCTAGTTACACAAGTCGCACAGATACGCAGTATTTT	CSASYTSRTDTQYF
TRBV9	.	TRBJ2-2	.	TGTGCCAGCAGCCCCGACAGCATCGGGGAGCTGTTTTTT	CASSPDSIGELFF
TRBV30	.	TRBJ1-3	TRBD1	TGTGCCTGGAGTCCGACAGGGAACACCATATATTTT	CAWSPTGNTIYF
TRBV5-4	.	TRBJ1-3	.	TGTGCCAGCAGCGGGGGAGGGTTGTCTGGAAACACCATATATTTT	CASSGGGLSGNTIYF
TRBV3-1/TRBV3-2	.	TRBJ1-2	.	TGTGCCAGCAGCCAAGAGACCAGGGTATTCTATGGCTACACCTTC	CASSQETRVFYGYTF
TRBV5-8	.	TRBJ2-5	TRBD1	TGTGCCAGCAGCTTGTGGGTGAACGGACAGGCGAAGAAGACCCAGTACTTC	CASSLWVNGQAKKTQYF
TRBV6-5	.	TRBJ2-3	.	TGTGCCAGCAGTTACGGTTTGTCTAGCGGCACAGATACGCAGTATTTT	CASSYGLSSGTDTQYF
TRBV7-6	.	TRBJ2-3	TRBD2	TGTGCCAGCAGCCGAAGGGGTAGCGGGGAAAGAGATACGCAGTATTTT	CASSRRGSGERDTQYF
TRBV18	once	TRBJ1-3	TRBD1	TGTGCCAGCTCAGTTACAGGGGTCTCTGGAAACACCATATATTTT	CASSVTGVSGNTIYF
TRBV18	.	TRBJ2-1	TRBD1	TGTGCCAGCTCAAATTTGGGACAGGGGTATGAGCAGTTCTTC	CASSNLGQGYEQFF
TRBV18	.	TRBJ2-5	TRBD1	TGTGCCAGCTCCCCATTGGGACAGGGGCTCGAGACCCAGTACTTC	CASSPLGQGLETQYF
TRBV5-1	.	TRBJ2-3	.	TGCGCCAGCAGCTTGGCCGCGTCTGGCGGAGAGAATACGCAGTATTTT	CASSLAASGGENTQYF
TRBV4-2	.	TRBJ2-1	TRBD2	TGTGCCAGCAGCCAAGCCGCCGGCAGCGGGAGTGTGAATGAGCAGTTCTTC	CASSQAAGSGSVNEQFF
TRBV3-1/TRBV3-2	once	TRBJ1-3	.	TGTGCCAGCAGCCAAGTCCGGGGGGACACCATATATTTT	CASSQVRGDTIYF
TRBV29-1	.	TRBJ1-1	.	TGCAGCGCAGGGGTTGTCACTGAAGCTTTCTTT	CSAGVVTEAFF
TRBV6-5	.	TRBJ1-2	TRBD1	TGTGCCAGCAGAACGGACAGGGTTGATGGCTACACCTTC	CASRTDRVDGYTF
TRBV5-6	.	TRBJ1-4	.	TGTGCCAGCAGCTTTCAGGGGAATAATGAAAAACTGTTTTTT	CASSFQGNNEKLFF
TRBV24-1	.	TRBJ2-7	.	TGTGCCACCAGTGATTTTGTAGTAAGAACCTGCGACGAGCAGTACTTC	CATSDFVVRTCDEQYF
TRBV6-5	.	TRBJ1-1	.	TGTGCCAGCAGTTCAAGCCCGACAGGGAACACTGAAGCTTTCTTT	CASSSSPTGNTEAFF
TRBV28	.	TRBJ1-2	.	TGTGCCAGCAGTTTATTAAGGGAGAGCTACACCTTC	CASSLLRESYTF
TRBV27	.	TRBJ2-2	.	TGTGCCAGCAGTCCAAAACAGGGAAGCGGGGAGCTGTTTTTT	CASSPKQGSGELFF
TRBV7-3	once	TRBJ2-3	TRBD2	TGTGCCAGTTCTAGCGGGAGTGGAGATACGCAGTATTTT	CASSSGSGDTQYF
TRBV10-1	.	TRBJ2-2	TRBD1	TGCGCCAGCAGTGCAGGGGGCACCGGGGAGCTGTTTTTT	CASSAGGTGELFF
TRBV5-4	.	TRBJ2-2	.	TGTGCCAGCAGCTTTAATCCAGGGGCGAACACCGGGGAGCTGTTTTTT	CASSFNPGANTGELFF
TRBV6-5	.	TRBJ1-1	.	TGTGCCAGCAAATTAACAGGGTCGAACACTGAAGCTTTCTTT	CASKLTGSNTEAFF
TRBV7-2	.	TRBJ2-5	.	TGTGCCAGCAGCGAACAGGAGACCCAGTACTTC	CASSEQETQYF
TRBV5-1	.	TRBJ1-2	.	TGCGCCAGCATCACTACCGACAGCTACTATGGCTACACCTTC	CASITTDSYYGYTF
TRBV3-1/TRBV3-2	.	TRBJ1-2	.	TGTGCCAGCAGCCAAGTCTCGGGGGGCGGCTATGGCTACACCTTC	CASSQVSGGGYGYTF
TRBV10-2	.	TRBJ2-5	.	TGCGCCAGCAGTGATCCTGGGCAGGGCCAAGAGACCCAGTACTTC	CASSDPGQGQETQYF